Presented here are 4 T cell receptor beta chains from one specimen sequenced in a study of monozygotic twins with inflammatory bowel disease. TCRdb reprocessed the 5' RACE reads and keeps a single row for each CDR3 protein, giving no DNA. Recorded for this sample: just over 300,000 distinct CDR3 sequences. The sequencing sample was made of blood. Receptor source: a human donor with ulcerative colitis or Crohn's disease, or a healthy co-twin of an affected twin (not recorded which).

The chain employs TRBV6-5 and TRBJ1-6; there is no DNA to check the TCRdb D call of TRBD1. Germline lookup yields CDR1 MNHEY and CDR2 SVGAGI. CDR3 size: 12 residues. The CDR3 loop reads CASSLQGLPLHF.

This chain links TRBV28 with TRBJ2-1; no DNA is available, so the TRBD2 call from TCRdb remains unchecked. Germline V gives CDR1 MDHEN, CDR2 SYDVKM. This CDR3 region has 18 residues. CDR3 loop: CASTLEISGGYPGDEQFF.

The chain has TRBV5-1 and TRBJ1-2; lacking DNA, the TRBD1 call made by TCRdb goes unchecked. CDR1 SGHRS and CDR2 YFSETQ come from the germline V gene. The CDR3 totals 14 residues. CDR3 amino acids: CASSLDRGACGYTF.

This chain uses TRBV20-1 with TRBJ2-7; the D call from TCRdb, TRBD1, cannot be confirmed without DNA. The germline V gene encodes CDR1 DFQATT and CDR2 SNEGSKA (reference sequence). This CDR3 is built from 16 residues. The CDR3 protein is CSASLTGTANAYEQYF.